This entry lists 6 T cell receptor beta chains sequenced from one sample in a study of shared clonotypes between healthy human individuals. Only in-frame clones appear in the TCRdb table, and some are missing; sequencing was by immunoSEQ multiplex PCR. The profile shows hundreds of thousands of clones, roughly 73% of them singletons. Material for sequencing was memory CD4+ T cells sorted from blood. Subset here: CD45RA-negative fraction. These receptors came from a woman in her thirties in good health.

This clone has just a few counts. The chain's CDR3 is CASSLFNWMNTEAFF. In nucleotides, the CDR3 is TGTGCCAGCAGTTTATTTAATTGGATGAACACTGAAGCTTTCTTT. V gene TRBV28 combines with J gene TRBJ1-1, with D hard to call. The CDR3 covers 15 residues. Trimming pared 1 base from V and 0 bases from J, leaving 9 bases between. Germline CDR1 and CDR2: MDHEN and SYDVKM. Full variable domain (missing parts from reference TRBV28 and TRBJ1-1): DVKVTQSSRYLVKRTGEKVFLECVQDMDHENMFWYRQDPGLGLRLIYFSYDVKMKEKGDIPEGYSVSREKKERFSLILESASTNQTSMYLCASSLFNWMNTEAFFGQGTRLTVV.

The rearrangement links TRBV27 to TRBJ1-1; 7 bases match TRBD1. V gave up 0 bases and J gave up 0 bases; unmatched junction bases: 7. The CDR3 runs 17 residues. Germline lookup yields CDR1 MNHEY and CDR2 SMNVEV (reference sequence). The CDR3: CASSLSTGRQLNTEAFF. Here the CDR3 DNA reads TGTGCCAGCAGTTTATCGACAGGGCGTCAGTTGAACACTGAAGCTTTCTTT.

This chain uses TRBV14 with TRBJ2-1; TRBD1 agrees at 7 bases. Unmatched junction bases numbered 31, after V lost 4 bases and J lost 10 bases. CDR3 length: 21 residues. Germline values: CDR1 SGHDN, CDR2 FVKESK. CDR3 DNA sequence: TGTGCCAGCAGCCGACACTCCGGGACAGTGTCAAATTCCCCCTCATCACGGGAGCAGTTCTTC. Translating it yields CASSRHSGTVSNSPSSREQFF.

Only a few counts were recorded for this clone. Other nucleotide sequences from this sample produce the same CDR3. This chain uses TRBV19 with TRBJ1-5; the D is unclear. Germline lookup yields CDR1 LNHDA and CDR2 SQIVND (reference sequence). CDR3 length: 12 residues. V lost 3 bases to trimming and J lost 7 bases, with 7 bases between them. This CDR3 reads CASSIGGQPQHF. The DNA for the CDR3 is TGTGCCAGTAGTATCGGAGGGCAGCCCCAGCATTTT.

The genes are TRBV7-8 and TRBJ2-3; a weak D match, TRBD1 (5 bases). The germline V and J ends were trimmed by 0 bases and 0 bases, with 10 bases remaining between them. The CDR3 runs to 16 residues. Germline lookup yields CDR1 SGHVS and CDR2 FQNEAQ. Here the CDR3 DNA reads TGTGCCAGCAGCTTAGCAGGGGCCGCAAGCACAGATACGCAGTATTTT. This sequence encodes CASSLAGAASTDTQYF.

The chain links TRBV25-1 to TRBJ1-5; D remains unclear. V lost 3 bases and J lost 5, with 11 bases in between. The CDR3 runs 14 residues. The germline CDR1 and CDR2 sequences are MGHDK and SYGVNS. CDR3 protein: CASSDGSSYQPQHF. DNA for the CDR3: TGTGCCAGCAGTGATGGTTCAAGTTATCAGCCCCAGCATTTT.